This TCR beta chain was sequenced in a study of shared clonotypes between healthy human individuals. The wider study: For every donor, three CD4 naive, three CD4 memory, two CD8 naive and one CD8 memory plates were used.

Only CD45RO-negative cells positively selected for CCR7 counted as naive CD8 cells, so terminally differentiated effector memory CD45RA+ cells were excluded. Those who donated, Caucasian adults without exception, all lived in Nashville, Tennessee. Assay used: immunoSEQ multiplex PCR; TCRdb lists only in-frame clones, some missing. Here the sample spans hundreds of thousands of clones, around 93% being singletons. Points on this clone: Its antigen is unidentified. The same CDR3 also results from other DNA sequences found in this sample.

Whole-study findings and limits: Naive subsets tended to show greater estimated richness than memory subsets.

Trimming took off 3 bases at V and 5 bases at J, with 4 bases between the two ends. The V gene's germline CDR1 is PRHDT and CDR2 FYEKMQ (reference sequence). The CDR3 is 11 amino acids. Sequencing used naive CD8+ T cells sorted from blood. The V and J genes are TRBV13 and TRBJ2-5; D not resolved. This clonotype was sampled from a man younger than 45 in good health. The CDR3: CASSFGETQYF. CDR3 DNA: TGTGCCAGCAGCTTCGGGGAGACCCAGTACTTC. Full variable domain (outside the CDR3, taken from reference TRBV13 and TRBJ2-5): AAGVIQSPRHLIKEKRETATLKCYPIPRHDTVYWYQQGPGQDPQFLISFYEKMQSDKGSIPDRFSAQQFSDYHSELNMSSLELGDSALYFCASSFGETQYFGPGTRLLVL.